This TCR beta chain was documented in a study of cytomegalovirus exposure and HLA in healthy donors. Both 60 Vbeta primers and 13 Jbeta primers went into the PCR. Measured with immunoSEQ multiplex PCR; TCRdb has only the in-frame clones, and not every one. There are roughly 170,000 clones in the sample; approximately 72% occur only once, and around 2.5% lies in the top ten. The CDR3 has 14 amino acids. Per germline, CDR1 LGHNA and CDR2 YSLEER. V was shortened by 1 base and J by 4 bases, with 10 bases between the two germline ends. The TCR originated in a female donor in good health and CMV-seronegative. Sequenced input: PBMCs. The V gene is TRBV4-3, the J gene TRBJ1-1, with a tentative D call TRBD1 (6 bases). CDR3 protein: CASSQAGVGTEAFF. CDR3 sequence (DNA): TGCGCCAGCAGCCAAGCAGGGGTAGGCACTGAAGCTTTCTTT.